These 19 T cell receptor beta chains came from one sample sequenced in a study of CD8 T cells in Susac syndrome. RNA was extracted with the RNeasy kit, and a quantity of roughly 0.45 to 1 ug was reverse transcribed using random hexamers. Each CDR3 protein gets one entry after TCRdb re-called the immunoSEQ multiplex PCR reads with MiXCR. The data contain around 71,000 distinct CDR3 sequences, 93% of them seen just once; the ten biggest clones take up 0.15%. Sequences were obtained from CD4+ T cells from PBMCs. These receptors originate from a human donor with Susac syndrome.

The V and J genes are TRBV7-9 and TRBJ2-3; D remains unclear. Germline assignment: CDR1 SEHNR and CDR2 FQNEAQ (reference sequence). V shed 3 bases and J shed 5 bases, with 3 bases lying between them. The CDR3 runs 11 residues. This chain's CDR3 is CASSFEDTQYF. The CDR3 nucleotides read TGTGCCAGCAGCTTCGAAGATACGCAGTATTTT.

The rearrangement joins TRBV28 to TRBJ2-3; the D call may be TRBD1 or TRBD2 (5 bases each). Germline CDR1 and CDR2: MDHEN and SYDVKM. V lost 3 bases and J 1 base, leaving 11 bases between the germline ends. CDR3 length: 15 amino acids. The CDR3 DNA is TGTGCCAGCAGTTTGCTTGGGACGGGCACAGATACGCAGTATTTT. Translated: CASSLLGTGTDTQYF.

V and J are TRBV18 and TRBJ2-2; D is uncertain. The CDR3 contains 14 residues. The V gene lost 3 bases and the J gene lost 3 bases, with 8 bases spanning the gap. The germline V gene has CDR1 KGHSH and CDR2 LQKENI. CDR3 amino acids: CASSPTMDTGELFF. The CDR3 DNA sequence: TGTGCCAGCTCACCGACCATGGACACCGGGGAGCTGTTTTTT. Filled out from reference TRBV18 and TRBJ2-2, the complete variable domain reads NAGVMQNPRHLVRRRGQEARLRCSPMKGHSHVYWYRQLPEEGLKFMVYLQKENIIDESGMPKERFSAEFPKEGPSILRIQQVVRGDSAAYFCASSPTMDTGELFFGEGSRLTVL.

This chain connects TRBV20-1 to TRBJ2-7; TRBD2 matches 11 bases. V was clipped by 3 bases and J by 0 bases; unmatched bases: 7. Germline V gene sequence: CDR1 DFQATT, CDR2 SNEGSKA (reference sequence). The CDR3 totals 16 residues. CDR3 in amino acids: CSARPGLAGLSYEQYF. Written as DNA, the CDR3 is TGCAGTGCTAGGCCCGGACTAGCGGGTCTCTCCTACGAGCAGTACTTC.

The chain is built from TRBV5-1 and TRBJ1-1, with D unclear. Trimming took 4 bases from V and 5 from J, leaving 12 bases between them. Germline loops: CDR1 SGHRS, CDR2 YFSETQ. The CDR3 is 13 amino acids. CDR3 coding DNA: TGCGCCAGCAGCCCACGGATGGGAACTGAAGCTTTCTTT. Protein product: CASSPRMGTEAFF.

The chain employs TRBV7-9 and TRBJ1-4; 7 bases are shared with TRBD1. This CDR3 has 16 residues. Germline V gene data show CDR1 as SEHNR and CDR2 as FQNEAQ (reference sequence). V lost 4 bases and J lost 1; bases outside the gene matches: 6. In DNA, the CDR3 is TGTGCCAGCAGCTCGGAGACAGGGAGAACTAATGAAAAACTGTTTTTT. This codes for CASSSETGRTNEKLFF. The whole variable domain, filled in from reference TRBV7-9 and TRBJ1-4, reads DTGVSQNPRHKITKRGQNVTFRCDPISEHNRLYWYRQTLGQGPEFLTYFQNEAQLEKSRLLSDRFSAERPKGSFSTLEIQRTEQGDSAMYLCASSSETGRTNEKLFFGSGTQLSVL.

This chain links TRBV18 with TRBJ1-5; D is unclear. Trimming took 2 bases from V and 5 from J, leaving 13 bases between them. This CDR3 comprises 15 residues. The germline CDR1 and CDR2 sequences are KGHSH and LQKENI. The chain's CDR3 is CASSPWEGRYQPQHF. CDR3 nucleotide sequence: TGTGCCAGCTCACCATGGGAGGGTCGGTATCAGCCCCAGCATTTT.

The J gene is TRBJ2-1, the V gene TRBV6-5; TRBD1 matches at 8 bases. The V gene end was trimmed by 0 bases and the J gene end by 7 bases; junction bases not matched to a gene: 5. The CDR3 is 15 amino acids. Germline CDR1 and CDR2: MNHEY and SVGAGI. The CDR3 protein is CASSYSQGAWNEQFF. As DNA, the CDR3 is TGTGCCAGCAGTTACTCCCAGGGGGCTTGGAATGAGCAGTTCTTC.

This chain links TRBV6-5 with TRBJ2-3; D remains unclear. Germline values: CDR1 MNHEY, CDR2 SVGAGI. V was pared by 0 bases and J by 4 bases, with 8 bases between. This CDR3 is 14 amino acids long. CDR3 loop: CASSYSRWADTQYF. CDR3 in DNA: TGTGCCAGCAGTTACTCGCGTTGGGCAGATACGCAGTATTTT.

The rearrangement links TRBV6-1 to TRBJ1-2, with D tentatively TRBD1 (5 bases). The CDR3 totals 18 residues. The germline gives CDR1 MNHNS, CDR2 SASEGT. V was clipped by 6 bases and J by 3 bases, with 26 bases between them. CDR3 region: CASSFLPPGARGDYGYTF. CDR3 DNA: TGTGCCAGCAGCTTCCTACCTCCCGGAGCCCGAGGGGACTATGGCTACACCTTC.

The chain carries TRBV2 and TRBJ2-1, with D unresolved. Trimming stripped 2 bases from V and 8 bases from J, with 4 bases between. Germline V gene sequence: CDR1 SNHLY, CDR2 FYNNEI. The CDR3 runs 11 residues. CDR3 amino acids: CASSELYEQFF. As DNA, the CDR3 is TGTGCCAGCAGTGAACTGTATGAGCAGTTCTTC.

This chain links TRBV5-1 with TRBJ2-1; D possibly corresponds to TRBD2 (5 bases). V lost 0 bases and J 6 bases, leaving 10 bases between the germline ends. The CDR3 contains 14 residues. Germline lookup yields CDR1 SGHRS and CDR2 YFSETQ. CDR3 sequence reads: CASSLERAFNEQFF. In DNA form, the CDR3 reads TGCGCCAGCAGCTTGGAGAGGGCCTTCAATGAGCAGTTCTTC.

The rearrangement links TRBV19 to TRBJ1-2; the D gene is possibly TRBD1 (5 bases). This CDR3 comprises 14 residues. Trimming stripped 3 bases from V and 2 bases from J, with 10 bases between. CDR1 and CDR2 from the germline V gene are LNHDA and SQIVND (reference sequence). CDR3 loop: CASSIRGLNYGYTF. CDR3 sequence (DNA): TGTGCCAGTAGTATTCGGGGGTTGAACTATGGCTACACCTTC.

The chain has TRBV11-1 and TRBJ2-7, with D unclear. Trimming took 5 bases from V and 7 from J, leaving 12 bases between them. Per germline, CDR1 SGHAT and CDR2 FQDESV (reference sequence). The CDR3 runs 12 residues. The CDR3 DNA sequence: TGTGCCAGCAGCATACAGCCTCCGGAGCAGTACTTC. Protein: CASSIQPPEQYF.

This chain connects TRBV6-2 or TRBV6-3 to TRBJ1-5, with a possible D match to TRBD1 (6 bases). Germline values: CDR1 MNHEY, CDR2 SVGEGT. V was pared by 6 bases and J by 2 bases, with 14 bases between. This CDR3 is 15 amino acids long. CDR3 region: CASRPGEWGNQPQHF. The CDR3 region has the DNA TGTGCCAGCAGACCAGGGGAATGGGGCAATCAGCCCCAGCATTTT.

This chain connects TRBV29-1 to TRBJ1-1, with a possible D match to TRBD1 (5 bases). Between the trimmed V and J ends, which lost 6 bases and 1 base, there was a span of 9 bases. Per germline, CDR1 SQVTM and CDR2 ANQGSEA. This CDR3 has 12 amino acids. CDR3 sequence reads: CSVYRPNTEAFF. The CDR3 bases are TGCAGCGTCTACAGGCCGAACACTGAAGCTTTCTTT.

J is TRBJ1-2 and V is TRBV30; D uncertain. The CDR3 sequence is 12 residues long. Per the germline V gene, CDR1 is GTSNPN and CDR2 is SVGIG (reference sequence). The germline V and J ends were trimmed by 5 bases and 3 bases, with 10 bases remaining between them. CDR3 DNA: TGTGCCTGGGGAGAGACATACTATGGCTACACCTTC. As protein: CAWGETYYGYTF.

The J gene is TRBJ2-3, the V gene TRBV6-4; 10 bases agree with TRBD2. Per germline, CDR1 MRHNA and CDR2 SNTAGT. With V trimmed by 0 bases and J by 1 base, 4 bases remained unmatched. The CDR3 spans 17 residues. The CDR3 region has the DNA TGTGCCAGCAGTGACTCCTGGCTAGCGGGGGGCACAGATACGCAGTATTTT. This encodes CASSDSWLAGGTDTQYF.

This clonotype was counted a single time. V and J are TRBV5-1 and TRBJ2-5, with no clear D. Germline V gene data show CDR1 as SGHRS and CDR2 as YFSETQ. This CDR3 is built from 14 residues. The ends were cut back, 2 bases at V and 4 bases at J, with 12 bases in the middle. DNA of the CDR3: TGCGCCAGCAGCTTTGCGGACCTAACAGAGACCCAGTACTTC. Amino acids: CASSFADLTETQYF.